This is a list of T cell receptor beta chains from one sample in a study of T cell clones after liver transplantation. Clones were sequenced by immunoSEQ multiplex PCR, and TCRdb holds only the in-frame ones, with some missing. This sample has roughly 120,000 clones, with 90% found just once. The sequenced sample was CD4+ T cells from blood, obtained 12 months after liver transplant. The receptor set was obtained from a human patient who received a liver transplant. A subset of T cells may come from the graft donor. CDR3s include the opening cysteine and the closing phenylalanine or tryptophan. Size tells how often a clone was seen (once, few, many) or the class of an expanded clone, and some rows leave it out.

.	TRBV5-1	TRBJ2-2	CASSLQGNTGELFF
once	TRBV27	TRBJ2-2	CTSRGLRLTGELFF
.	TRBV11-3	TRBJ2-1	CASSIAGPRGTYEQFF
.	TRBV2	TRBJ1-6	CASSEALGDGSPLHF
.	TRBV6-1	TRBJ1-3	CASSENLTGNTIYF
.	TRBV6-5	TRBJ2-1	CASSYPGEGRQFF
.	TRBV9	TRBJ1-2	CASSVGQGNYGYTF
.	TRBV5-6	TRBJ2-5	CASSLSGFYQETQYF
.	TRBV18	TRBJ1-1	CASSRDTGGPGVEAFF
once	TRBV14	TRBJ1-1	CASSQQRTEAFF
once	TRBV2	TRBJ2-1	CASSDRAHEQFF
.	TRBV6-5	TRBJ1-5	CASSFNGNQPQHF
.	TRBV29-1	TRBJ2-5	CSATRNQETQYF
.	TRBV30	TRBJ1-5	CAWNPGGSNQPQHF
.	TRBV19	TRBJ1-5	CATRDLNQPQHF
.	TRBV19	TRBJ2-2	CATSWGGSNTGELFF
.	TRBV29-1	TRBJ2-3	CSVEPSRADTQYF
.	TRBV4-1	TRBJ2-7	CASSLGQLSYEQYF
.	TRBV28	TRBJ2-7	CASSGWGQGTYEQYF
.	TRBV4-1	TRBJ1-2	CASSQEGAYGYTF
once	TRBV11-3	TRBJ2-2	CASSLVGSRSGELFF
.	TRBV4-3	TRBJ1-2	CASSRLEGQGGYGYTF
.	TRBV7-8	TRBJ2-3	CASSPSTSGYTDTQYF
.	TRBV29-1	TRBJ2-1	CSARGLAGYNEQFF
.	TRBV7-2	TRBJ2-7	CASSLFRGGLAAYEQYF
.	TRBV4-2	TRBJ2-3	CASSHELAGRRDTQYF
.	TRBV6-5	TRBJ2-5	CASTGQGQETQYF
.	TRBV27	TRBJ2-7	CASSSRGTGVEQYF
.	TRBV4-3	TRBJ2-3	CASSQVGTSNSDTQYF
.	TRBV7-2	TRBJ2-7	CASTNGAGEQYF
.	TRBV19	TRBJ2-2	CASSIANTGELFF
.	TRBV5-1	TRBJ2-5	CASSITGQGETQYF
once	TRBV9	TRBJ2-1	CASSVGGESYNEQFF
.	TRBV5-4	TRBJ1-1	CASSSLAEAFF
.	TRBV9	TRBJ2-1	CASSYGAGGAVDEQFF
few	TRBV6-1	TRBJ2-3	CASSAGTATTDTQYF
.	TRBV5-1	TRBJ2-5	CASSLLIGETQYF
.	TRBV6-1	TRBJ1-3	CASLTGEGNTIYF
.	TRBV7-3	TRBJ2-5	CASSAGQSETQYF
.	TRBV30	TRBJ1-1	CAWREGQASVTAFF
.	TRBV5-1	TRBJ2-1	CASSFGRQGVNEQFF
.	TRBV2	TRBJ2-7	CASSEGAGGTYEQYF
.	TRBV4-3	TRBJ2-1	CASSQFATSGVSYNEQFF
.	TRBV9	TRBJ1-1	CASSVAAGEGPNTEAFF
.	TRBV7-2	TRBJ1-3	CASSLDRRSGNTIYF
.	TRBV28	TRBJ2-6	CASSSSRRISGANVLTF
.	TRBV7-2	TRBJ1-1	CASSSGQTRIKAFF
once	TRBV28	TRBJ2-7	CASSFGQAAYEQYF
.	TRBV29-1	TRBJ2-7	CSVGLNDAGWEQYF
.	TRBV9	TRBJ1-1	CASSVSPQGAGGAFF
once	TRBV7-3	TRBJ2-1	CASSPDSHPYNEQFF
once	TRBV10-3	TRBJ1-6	CAISLDSYNSPLHF
.	TRBV27	TRBJ2-2	CASREGQGRPGELFF
.	TRBV5-4	TRBJ1-2	CASSPASNYGYTF
.	TRBV29-1	TRBJ2-2	CSVGQFDTGELFF